These T cell receptor beta chains were read from a single sample in a study of blood T cells in healthy people across ages. Each CDR3 protein gets one entry after TCRdb re-called the 5' RACE reads with MiXCR. The repertoire holds more than 650,000 distinct CDR3 sequences, with about 20% as singletons. The sample consisted of blood. The origin of the receptors is a man in his sixties or seventies in good health. Both conserved end residues are part of each CDR3. The D gene is left open where the match is weak.

len: 14; j_gene: TRBJ2-3; d_gene: TRBD2; v_gene: TRBV9; CDR3aa: CASSVGLAGDAQYF
len: 13; j_gene: TRBJ1-2; d_gene: NA; v_gene: TRBV6-5; CDR3aa: CASSRHGADGYTF
len: 14; j_gene: TRBJ2-2; d_gene: NA; v_gene: TRBV6-2/TRBV6-3; CDR3aa: CASKGLRNTGELFF
len: 16; j_gene: TRBJ1-5; d_gene: TRBD1; v_gene: TRBV12-3/TRBV12-4; CDR3aa: CASSLFSGQANQPQHF
len: 14; j_gene: TRBJ2-5; d_gene: NA; v_gene: TRBV5-1; CDR3aa: CASSLQAVQETQYF
len: 14; j_gene: TRBJ2-7; d_gene: NA; v_gene: TRBV6-8; CDR3aa: CASSRRGADYEQYF
len: 14; j_gene: TRBJ1-4; d_gene: TRBD1; v_gene: TRBV2; CDR3aa: CASTGQATNEKLFF
len: 16; j_gene: NA; d_gene: TRBD2; v_gene: TRBV12-3/TRBV12-4; CDR3aa: CASSPRLAGGDETQYF
len: 14; j_gene: TRBJ2-5; d_gene: TRBD1; v_gene: TRBV24-1; CDR3aa: CATSDNRGRETQYF
len: 16; j_gene: TRBJ1-4; d_gene: NA; v_gene: TRBV18; CDR3aa: CASSPGTHNDLEKLFF
len: 18; j_gene: TRBJ2-1; d_gene: NA; v_gene: TRBV4-3; CDR3aa: CASSQDLGASARDNEQFF
len: 17; j_gene: TRBJ1-4; d_gene: NA; v_gene: TRBV11-2; CDR3aa: CASSLGSVAAGTEKLFF
len: 15; j_gene: TRBJ1-2; d_gene: NA; v_gene: TRBV12-3/TRBV12-4; CDR3aa: CASSLVGVANYGYTF
len: 16; j_gene: TRBJ1-2; d_gene: NA; v_gene: TRBV11-3; CDR3aa: CASSLEGREGDYGYTF
len: 13; j_gene: TRBJ2-7; d_gene: NA; v_gene: TRBV5-1; CDR3aa: CASSGASSYEQYF
len: 13; j_gene: TRBJ1-1; d_gene: NA; v_gene: TRBV29-1; CDR3aa: CSVVRDKNTEAFF
len: 14; j_gene: NA; d_gene: NA; v_gene: TRBV25-1; CDR3aa: CASSEFKAYNEQFF
len: 16; j_gene: TRBJ2-5; d_gene: TRBD2; v_gene: TRBV7-8; CDR3aa: CASSPWGLAGVETQYF
len: 15; j_gene: TRBJ2-7; d_gene: NA; v_gene: TRBV2; CDR3aa: CASSEGVGWLGEQYF
len: 13; j_gene: TRBJ2-2; d_gene: NA; v_gene: TRBV12-3/TRBV12-4; CDR3aa: CASSLREGGVLFF
len: 15; j_gene: TRBJ1-2; d_gene: NA; v_gene: TRBV11-2; CDR3aa: CASSLLAGTNYGYTF
len: 13; j_gene: TRBJ2-5; d_gene: NA; v_gene: TRBV28; CDR3aa: CATRTGAQETQYF
len: 17; j_gene: TRBJ2-1; d_gene: TRBD1; v_gene: TRBV4-1; CDR3aa: CASSQHEGQSLGDEQFF
len: 15; j_gene: TRBJ1-1; d_gene: NA; v_gene: TRBV20-1; CDR3aa: CSAPQTGTLNTEAFF
len: 15; j_gene: TRBJ1-4; d_gene: NA; v_gene: TRBV20-1; CDR3aa: CSARDPIGGNEKLFF
len: 14; j_gene: TRBJ1-2; d_gene: TRBD1; v_gene: TRBV5-1; CDR3aa: CASSPGQGVGGYTF
len: 16; j_gene: TRBJ1-2; d_gene: TRBD1; v_gene: TRBV2; CDR3aa: CASSGSGTGQNYGYTF
len: 14; j_gene: TRBJ2-5; d_gene: TRBD1; v_gene: TRBV2; CDR3aa: CASSPDRATETQYF
len: 13; j_gene: NA; d_gene: TRBD1; v_gene: TRBV10-3; CDR3aa: CAISGQLYNEQFF
len: 15; j_gene: TRBJ1-2; d_gene: NA; v_gene: TRBV13; CDR3aa: CASSLSGRSGYGYTF
len: 15; j_gene: TRBJ1-2; d_gene: TRBD1; v_gene: TRBV20-1; CDR3aa: CSARDLGQGSYGYTF
len: 12; j_gene: TRBJ2-7; d_gene: NA; v_gene: TRBV10-3; CDR3aa: CAALGRGYEQYF
len: 15; j_gene: TRBJ1-2; d_gene: TRBD1; v_gene: TRBV5-5; CDR3aa: CASSQSQGLGSGYTF
len: 14; j_gene: NA; d_gene: NA; v_gene: TRBV7-9; CDR3aa: CASSLAPRSYEQYF
len: 16; j_gene: TRBJ2-2; d_gene: TRBD1; v_gene: TRBV6-6; CDR3aa: CASKFTGGAYTGELFF
len: 15; j_gene: NA; d_gene: TRBD2; v_gene: TRBV7-2; CDR3aa: CASSLKAGGLSEQFF
len: 14; j_gene: TRBJ2-4; d_gene: TRBD1; v_gene: TRBV4-3; CDR3aa: CASSFRGSQNIQYF
len: 15; j_gene: TRBJ1-1; d_gene: NA; v_gene: TRBV20-1; CDR3aa: CSARPAQGIGSEAFF
len: 14; j_gene: TRBJ2-5; d_gene: NA; v_gene: TRBV7-9; CDR3aa: CASSLVAGRETQYF
len: 11; j_gene: TRBJ1-2; d_gene: NA; v_gene: TRBV2; CDR3aa: CASSESYGYTF
len: 16; j_gene: TRBJ2-2; d_gene: TRBD2; v_gene: TRBV9; CDR3aa: CASSPPRSGGTGELFF
len: 14; j_gene: TRBJ1-2; d_gene: NA; v_gene: TRBV6-5; CDR3aa: CASSIRTPNYGYTF
len: 16; j_gene: TRBJ2-1; d_gene: TRBD2; v_gene: TRBV9; CDR3aa: CASSARVAGMYNEQFF
len: 12; j_gene: TRBJ1-5; d_gene: TRBD1; v_gene: TRBV10-3; CDR3aa: CAIRQGDQPQHF
len: 11; j_gene: TRBJ1-1; d_gene: NA; v_gene: TRBV7-2; CDR3aa: CASSVYNEAFF
len: 16; j_gene: TRBJ1-3; d_gene: NA; v_gene: TRBV7-2; CDR3aa: CASSLGPPGGGNTIYF
len: 16; j_gene: TRBJ2-1; d_gene: TRBD1; v_gene: TRBV29-1; CDR3aa: CSVEGKQGVWDNEQFF
len: 15; j_gene: TRBJ2-1; d_gene: NA; v_gene: TRBV9; CDR3aa: CASSVGSGSYNEQFF
len: 15; j_gene: TRBJ1-4; d_gene: TRBD1; v_gene: TRBV14; CDR3aa: CASSQGQGANEKLFF
len: 16; j_gene: TRBJ1-5; d_gene: TRBD1; v_gene: TRBV5-1; CDR3aa: CASSWGTGDSNQPQHF
len: 17; j_gene: TRBJ2-3; d_gene: TRBD2; v_gene: TRBV28; CDR3aa: CASSLPLTSGSTDTQYF
len: 15; j_gene: TRBJ2-2; d_gene: NA; v_gene: TRBV28; CDR3aa: CASSLWLGNTGELFF
len: 14; j_gene: TRBJ2-3; d_gene: NA; v_gene: TRBV19; CDR3aa: CASSITGVTDTQYF
len: 12; j_gene: TRBJ1-2; d_gene: NA; v_gene: TRBV28; CDR3aa: CASQGGLYGYTF